This TCR beta chain was obtained from a study of T cells in Graves' hyperthyroidism and ophthalmopathy. RNA transcripts served as the template for amplifying TCR beta CDR3 regions. During a first-round RT-PCR of the TCR CDR3, the HTBI primer set was used. TCRdb independently ran MiXCR on the multiplex PCR reads; one entry per CDR3 protein. The sample consists of approximately 220,000 distinct CDR3 sequences, 18% of them appearing once. V was shortened by 6 bases and J by 0 bases, with 11 bases between the two germline ends. Germline CDR1 reads SQVTM; CDR2 reads ANQGSEA. The CDR3 contains 14 residues. This clonotype was observed a handful of times.

The sequencing input was blood. The receptor was isolated from a man aged 35 to 55 with Graves' hyperthyroidism. V and J are TRBV29-1 and TRBJ1-4, with D unclear. The CDR3 loop reads CSVSYTSTNEKLFF. CDR3 in DNA: TGCAGCGTCAGTTACACATCAACTAATGAAAAACTGTTTTTT.